This TCR beta chain comes out of a study of cytomegalovirus exposure and HLA in healthy donors (dated by TCRdb to about 2017). With regard to the full study: An earlier analysis of several hundred of the donors reported roughly 300 Gb of sequence data and more than 90 million unique TCR beta sequences from roughly 200 million T cells. Roughly 300 gigabases of sequencing data and around 80 million unique TCR sequences made up an early release that covered 500 to 700 HLA-typed donors. Of the roughly 410 genotyped donors, approximately 81% were placed in the genetic ancestry cluster associated with self-reported Caucasian donors. The study aimed to test whether signatures of past pathogen exposure could be identified by cataloging public T cell receptors. The study profiled the T cell repertoires of hundreds of subjects by immunosequencing and related them to cytomegalovirus serostatus. A separate validation cohort of over a hundred different subjects was used in addition to the 666-subject first cohort. The study combined high-throughput TCR immunosequencing, statistical association of individual TCRs with disease status, and machine learning to predict cytomegalovirus infection status. To study patterns of TCR occurrence, a later analysis re-analyzed previously published TCR beta repertoires from 666 donors and added high-resolution HLA genotyping. The later analysis used no new phenotypic data to find candidate immune exposures, relying instead on TCR beta sequences and their occurrence across donors. To decide whether each TCR beta V gene segment behaved as functional or pseudogenic, an earlier analysis of over 500 of the donors relied on high-throughput TCR beta sequencing. Alongside the repertoire data, information on donor age, sex, ethnicity and CMV serostatus was compiled. A later genetic analysis took genome-wide SNP genotypes for about 60% of the roughly 670 donors and used that subset as a discovery cohort. All discovery cohort repertoires had been generated on a single sequencing platform. HLA typing included class I and class II loci at four-digit resolution. Typing coverage differed by locus: A, B, C, DRB1 and DQB1 were typed in about 629-640 donors, DQA1 in 500 to 550, DPA1 in around 580, and DPB1 in 472. Four or five DR-DQ haplotypes were handled as single units for association and clustering because linkage in the cohort was strong. Across 300 to 400 genotyped donors of the cohort, an average of about 200,000 unique TCR beta nucleotide sequences per donor were sequenced, and roughly 18% of those sequences were non-productive.

In total, just over 650 healthy bone marrow donors made up the cohort. All cohort members were sampled while nominally healthy, although unrecorded immune exposures were likely present. The donor tested CMV seropositive, placing the donor among the approximately 290 seropositive members of the cohort. A peripheral blood sample was provided by each donor, and peripheral blood mononuclear cells were used for TCR beta sequencing. The Qiagen DNeasy Blood Extraction Kit was used to extract genomic DNA from the blood cell samples. This clone was counted between two and nine times. Its antigen is unknown. Nothing much larger sits one base from this clone, and base qualities are not available. What the research found in general, with its limitations: For the cohort, immune exposure information was limited to CMV serostatus. In a later analysis, TCR association rates were found to vary across HLA loci, with the most associated TCRs seen for DRB1 alleles and the fewest for HLA-C alleles. Several of the top co-occurrence clusters appeared to be linked to parvovirus B19, influenza, CMV and Epstein-Barr virus, according to a later analysis. Because HLA typing was missing for some donors at each locus, association tests included only the typed subset. Across donors, most TCR sequences were observed very rarely, whereas some public TCRs were present in many individuals. A later analysis associated about 17,000 TCR beta sequences with specific HLA alleles at a false discovery rate of 0.05. In a later analysis, HLA-associated TCR beta chains were found to be more clonally expanded and to have lower generation probabilities than equally common non-associated chains. In this cohort, only TCR beta chains were sequenced, and detectable features were limited by the absence of alpha or paired-chain data. Correlated functional status among segregating V segments might be attributable to linkage disequilibrium, but an unknown experimental factor could not be ruled out. A cluster of highly shared sequence variants was judged likely to represent a technical artifact of the sequencing pipeline. Roughly uniform sequencing depth across donors was assumed in presence/absence analyses, although this assumption may not hold. A total of fewer than 200 TCR beta chains were listed by the study as associated with cytomegalovirus. When HLA alleles, especially DR and DQ, strongly co-occurred, attributing TCR associations to individual alleles was difficult. According to a later genetic analysis, donors in an Asian-associated ancestry cluster had fewer N-insertions in productive TCRs than the approximately 630-donor mean. In vitro tests confirmed that a few of the cytomegalovirus-associated TCR beta chains recognize cytomegalovirus antigens. A further reported finding was that TCR beta sequences accurately predicted the HLA-A and HLA-B alleles for most subjects in the first cohort. An earlier analysis of some 560 of the donors showed that most TCR beta V segments appeared in productive rearrangements either about 87% or about 30% of the time, which broadly matched IMGT annotations. The classifier was reported to diagnose cytomegalovirus status with high specificity and sensitivity in both the original cohort and the validation cohort. In a later analysis, most CMV-associated TCR beta chains were found to appear HLA-restricted, with HLA associations seemingly driven largely by CMV exposure. The authors suggested that the approach could potentially be generalized to other disease states and immunological phenotypes. Fewer than 20 rarely observed V segments, including chromosome 9 orphons, were excluded from the earlier analysis of just under 600 of the donors because counts were too low. In a later genetic analysis, a missense DCLRE1C variant was associated with V-gene and J-gene trimming of TCR beta chains, and the association was replicated in an independent cohort.

Preparation of the library involved the immunoSEQ multiplex PCR assay. A mixture of 60 forward primers for TCR Vbeta segments and 13 reverse primers for TCR Jbeta segments was used in the multiplex PCR. The CDR3 region of rearranged TCR beta genes was amplified from genomic DNA by a multiplex PCR assay. The Illumina HiSeq System was used to sequence the amplified TCR beta libraries as 87-base-pair reads. The original methods were these. A later analysis counted some 80 million unique TCR beta chains across the 500 to 850 repertoires, and 10 million to 12 million of these chains were shared by at least two donors. Raw reads were error-corrected and collapsed into unique sequences by a nearest-neighbor algorithm in which closely related sequences were merged to remove PCR and sequencing errors. V, D and J gene segments were assigned by aligning CDR3 sequences to IMGT reference sequences. For a sequence to be retained, a match of at least six nucleotides to both a V gene segment and a J gene segment was required. A rearrangement counted as productive if the CDR3 had no stop codons and remained in frame with V and J, and every other rearrangement counted as non-productive. Following IMGT convention, CDR3 was defined as the stretch from the second conserved V-encoded cysteine to the conserved J-encoded phenylalanine. In an earlier analysis of more than 550 of the donors, sequences lacking an unambiguous match to a single V gene segment were excluded. An earlier analysis of a few hundred of the donors classified V segments as functional when productive rearrangements were above 56.7% and as segregating when the standard deviation between donors was above 5%. A statistical classification framework was built to diagnose cytomegalovirus status from the catalog of TCR beta chain sequences. In a later analysis, TCR nucleotide sequences were compared against IMGT/GENE-DB human TR gene sequences so that V and J genes could be assigned. In a later analysis, CDR3 sequences and most-parsimonious VDJ recombination scenarios were assigned using the TCRdist pipeline. In a later analysis, each TCR beta chain was defined by its CDR3 amino acid sequence together with its V-gene family, and reads without a unique V-gene family were excluded. A later analysis removed several hundred highly shared, low-generation-probability nucleotide sequences to deal with suspected cross-contamination and a sequencing artifact. In a later analysis, a clonal expansion index was calculated for each public chain from normalized within-repertoire ranks of inferred template counts. A later analysis computed generation probabilities with a VDJ recombination model fitted to out-of-frame rearrangements, and checked the results against IGoR. A later analysis scored TCR-TCR, TCR-HLA and TCR-CMV co-occurrence with hypergeometric tests, applying a repertoire-size bias correction to TCR pairs. A later analysis estimated false discovery rates by permuting HLA or CMV assignments 20 times. In a later analysis, co-occurring TCRs were grouped with DBSCAN, and TCRdist sequence similarity was added when clustering was performed within HLA-allele-positive subsets. Repertoires with fewer than 30,000 or more than 120,000 public chains were left out of co-occurrence clustering, as were roughly five repertoires with anomalous nucleotide sharing. The table was pulled from immuneACCESS by TCRdb, which kept in-frame rearrangements only. Such tables lose some clones; where checked, under half of the loss comes from unresolved V genes, and the rest has no known cause. V and J calls and clone size follow that table, whereas D and trimming were derived from the DNA. Here the sample has about 150,000 clones; around 82% occur a single time. The ten largest clones capture 5.5% to 8.5% of the sample.

Specimen: PBMCs. This TCR was sampled from a woman in her forties or fifties in good health and CMV-seropositive.

At the DNA level, the sequence is TGTGCCAGCAGCCCAATGATCCAGACTGGAAACACCATATATTTT. This yields the protein CASSPMIQTGNTIYF. The chain is encoded by TRBV9 joined to TRBJ1-3; the D gene assignment is ambiguous. V and J lose 4 bases and 2 bases, and a span of 13 bases separates them. From the germline V gene, CDR1 is SGDLS and CDR2 is YYNGEE. The CDR3 measures 15 amino acids from cysteine to phenylalanine. The retained sequence is limited to the CDR3, 45 bases, with the frame set at the first base.